The 22 T cell receptor beta chains in this list originate from one sample, sequenced in a study of T cell changes during pregnancy in multiple sclerosis. Method: immunoSEQ multiplex PCR; TCRdb's copy keeps in-frame clones and lacks some. Among approximately 53,000 clones listed, approximately 90% were seen once. The input for sequencing was CD4+ T cells from peripheral blood mononuclear cells, taken before pregnancy. All receptors come from a female donor with multiple sclerosis, enrolled in a pregnancy study.

The chain has TRBV6-5 and TRBJ1-1; D unclear. Germline values: CDR1 MNHEY, CDR2 SVGAGI. This CDR3 contains 14 residues. Trimming took off 1 base at V and 6 bases at J, with 12 bases between the two ends. The CDR3 region is CASSYWGGQSEAFF. In DNA, the CDR3 is TGTGCCAGCAGTTACTGGGGAGGGCAATCTGAAGCTTTCTTT.

V is TRBV5-1 and J is TRBJ1-1; a possible D gene is TRBD1 (6 bases). Germline V gives CDR1 SGHRS, CDR2 YFSETQ. Trimming took off 4 bases at V and 1 base at J, with 11 bases between the two ends. This CDR3 is 14 amino acids long. CDR3 sequence (DNA): TGCGCCAGCAGCGTGGGGGCAGGGAACACTGAAGCTTTCTTT. It codes for CASSVGAGNTEAFF.

The rearrangement joins TRBV5-1 to TRBJ2-5; 8 bases are shared with TRBD1. Germline values: CDR1 SGHRS, CDR2 YFSETQ. The trim removed 1 base at V and 4 bases at J, leaving 6 bases unmatched. The CDR3 runs to 15 residues. CDR3 amino acids: CASSLRQGARETQYF. The CDR3 bases are TGCGCCAGCAGCTTGCGCCAGGGGGCGAGAGAGACCCAGTACTTC.

In this sample, this clone turned up a few times. This rearrangement joins TRBV19 to TRBJ2-3, with TRBD1 as a possible D gene (5 bases). CDR1 LNHDA and CDR2 SQIVND come from the germline V gene (reference sequence). V was shortened by 6 bases and J by 4 bases, with 17 bases between the two germline ends. The CDR3 is 15 residues long. CDR3 coding DNA: TGTGCCAGTAGCCCTAGGGGCCCCCCAGCAGATACGCAGTATTTT. Translation: CASSPRGPPADTQYF.

This rearrangement joins TRBV11-2 to TRBJ2-2; D is possibly TRBD2 (6 bases). This CDR3 has 16 amino acids. Trimming shortened V by 2 bases and J by 4 bases, and 14 bases separated the two germline ends. The germline V gene has CDR1 SGHAT and CDR2 FQNNGV. CDR3 region: CASSLRAGMSTGELFF. The CDR3 DNA follows: TGTGCCAGCAGCTTAAGGGCGGGAATGAGCACCGGGGAGCTGTTTTTT. Together with reference TRBV11-2 and TRBJ2-2, the CDR3 gives the full variable domain: EAGVAQSPRYKIIEKRQSVAFWCNPISGHATLYWYQQILGQGPKLLIQFQNNGVVDDSQLPKDRFSAERLKGVDSTLKIQPAKLEDSAVYLCASSLRAGMSTGELFFGEGSRLTVL.

The rearrangement uses TRBV19 and TRBJ1-5; TRBD1 aligns across 8 bases. The ends lost 8 bases at V and 4 bases at J; junction bases unmatched: 10. CDR1 LNHDA and CDR2 SQIVND come from the germline V gene (reference sequence). This CDR3 comprises 15 residues. DNA of the CDR3: TGTGCCAGTCACCTCGGACAGGGTGTAAATCAGCCCCAGCATTTT. It specifies CASHLGQGVNQPQHF.

This clone occurred a few times. This chain connects TRBV5-6 to TRBJ1-2; D is uncertain. Looked up from germline, CDR1 is SGHDT and CDR2 is YYEEEE. The CDR3 sequence is 14 residues long. With 1 base removed from V and 3 bases from J, the gap between germline ends came to 10 bases. CDR3 DNA sequence: TGTGCCAGCAGCTTGCCGGACTTGGACTATGGCTACACCTTC. Amino acid sequence: CASSLPDLDYGYTF.

This rearrangement joins TRBV6-5 to TRBJ1-1, with D possibly being TRBD1 (5 bases). Germline-derived CDR1 and CDR2 are MNHEY and SVGAGI. CDR3 length: 14 residues. V lost 6 bases, J lost 0 bases, and 11 bases lay in between. The CDR3 spells CASRGRTMNTEAFF. In nucleotides, the CDR3 is TGTGCCAGCAGGGGACGGACTATGAACACTGAAGCTTTCTTT.

CDR3 bases: TGCGCCAGCAGCTCACAGGGTTTGGCCACAGATACGCAGTATTTT. Its translation: CASSSQGLATDTQYF. This chain links TRBV5-1 with TRBJ2-3; maybe TRBD1 (6 bases). Trimming pared 3 bases from V and 2 bases from J, leaving 13 bases between. The CDR3 length is 15 residues. Germline-derived CDR1 and CDR2 are SGHRS and YFSETQ.

In the case of this clone: The junction differs from germline at one of its ends, possibly a read error. The rearrangement uses TRBV2 and TRBJ2-1, with a tentative D call TRBD2 (6 bases). The CDR3 loop spans 14 amino acids. CDR1 is SNHLY and CDR2 is FYNNEI in the germline V gene. The chain's CDR3 is CASSEEVGGAGWLF. For the CDR3, the DNA is TGTGCCAGCAGTGAAGAAGTGGGTGGGGCGGGGTGGCTCTTC.

The CDR3 region is CASRRQGGTEAFF. The CDR3 DNA reads as TGTGCCAGCAGGCGACAGGGGGGGACTGAAGCTTTCTTT. This chain joins TRBV28 and TRBJ1-1, with TRBD1 matching over 9 bases. Trimming cost V 6 bases and J 5 bases; bases outside gene matches: 4. This CDR3 contains 13 residues. Germline values: CDR1 MDHEN, CDR2 SYDVKM.

A single count supports this clone. This chain links TRBV2 with TRBJ2-7, with D maybe TRBD2 (5 bases). The V and J ends lost 4 bases and 4 bases respectively, with 17 bases between them. The germline V gene has CDR1 SNHLY and CDR2 FYNNEI. The CDR3 runs to 15 residues. Written as DNA, the CDR3 is TGTGCCAGCAGTGTGGACTCCTATGCGCGATACGAGCAGTACTTC. Translating gives CASSVDSYARYEQYF.

This clone appeared once. The chain employs TRBV27 and TRBJ2-3; 13 bases match TRBD2. The CDR3 has 16 amino acids. V was pared by 3 bases and J by 4 bases, with 4 bases of the junction left unmatched. The germline gives CDR1 MNHEY, CDR2 SMNVEV (reference sequence). CDR3 amino acids: CASSFPGLAGADTQYF. CDR3 coding DNA: TGTGCCAGCAGTTTCCCCGGACTAGCGGGAGCAGATACGCAGTATTTT.

V and J are TRBV6-5 and TRBJ2-7; maybe TRBD2 (5 bases). Germline values: CDR1 MNHEY, CDR2 SVGAGI. With 2 bases removed from V and 4 bases from J, the gap between germline ends came to 9 bases. The CDR3 loop spans 13 amino acids. The CDR3 DNA is TGTGCCAGCAGTTACGGGGAGCGTTACGAGCAGTACTTC. Its protein is CASSYGERYEQYF.

This chain uses TRBV4-1 with TRBJ2-7; 9 nucleotides align to TRBD2. There are 15 residues in the CDR3. J gave up 2 bases and V 4 bases, and 6 bases lay outside the gene matches. Per the germline V gene, CDR1 is MGHRA and CDR2 is YSYEKL. The CDR3 spells CASSPRTSVAYEQYF. The DNA for the CDR3 is TGCGCCAGCAGCCCGAGGACTAGCGTTGCCTACGAGCAGTACTTC.

The rearrangement uses TRBV15 and TRBJ1-1; 10 bases match TRBD1. The V and J ends lost 5 bases and 6 bases, in that order; junction bases with no gene match: 12. The CDR3 covers 16 residues. Germline V gives CDR1 LNHNV, CDR2 YYDKDF (reference sequence). The CDR3 is CATSLLGQGSSAEAFF. Here the CDR3 DNA reads TGTGCCACCAGCTTGTTGGGACAGGGGTCTTCTGCTGAAGCTTTCTTT. The entire variable domain, with the rest obtained from reference TRBV15 and TRBJ1-1, is as follows: DAMVIQNPRYQVTQFGKPVTLSCSQTLNHNVMYWYQQKSSQAPKLLFHYYDKDFNNEADTPDNFQSRRPNTSFCFLDIRSPGLGDTAMYLCATSLLGQGSSAEAFFGQGTRLTVV.

This clone was seen a handful of times. This sequence joins TRBV30 and TRBJ1-3; tentative D call: TRBD1 (5 bases). This CDR3 comprises 15 residues. Between the trimmed V and J ends, which lost 3 bases and 0 bases, there was a span of 12 bases. CDR1 GTSNPN and CDR2 SVGIG come from the germline V gene (reference sequence). The CDR3 bases are TGTGCCTGGAGGGGCAGGACATTCTCTGGAAACACCATATATTTT. This sequence encodes CAWRGRTFSGNTIYF.

The chain has TRBV18 and TRBJ1-5; D might be TRBD1 (5 bases). The length of the CDR3 is 17 residues. The germline gives CDR1 KGHSH, CDR2 LQKENI. Between the trimmed V and J ends, which lost 2 bases and 6 bases, there was a span of 20 bases. CDR3 sequence (DNA): TGTGCCAGCTCACCAAAAACAGGCGGGGTTTCAGGTCAGCCCCAGCATTTT. Its translation: CASSPKTGGVSGQPQHF.

This chain uses TRBV30 with TRBJ1-5, with a possible D match to TRBD1 (6 bases). Germline values: CDR1 GTSNPN, CDR2 SVGIG (reference sequence). This CDR3 has 17 residues. V lost 7 bases to trimming and J lost 0 bases, with 22 bases between them. As DNA, the CDR3 is TGTGCCTTCACGGACAGCACATCTTTTTATAGCAATCAGCCCCAGCATTTT. Translation gives CAFTDSTSFYSNQPQHF.

V and J are TRBV27 and TRBJ1-1, with a weak D call TRBD1 (5 bases). The V end was cut by 5 bases, the J end by 2 bases, with 18 bases between. CDR1 is MNHEY and CDR2 is SMNVEV in the germline V gene (reference sequence). The CDR3 is 16 amino acids. DNA for the CDR3: TGTGCCAGCAGTCCCATTTCGGACATTTTTAACACTGAAGCTTTCTTT. Translating gives CASSPISDIFNTEAFF.

This chain uses TRBV27 with TRBJ1-5, with TRBD1 as a possible D gene (5 bases). V lost 11 bases and J 2 bases, leaving 16 bases between the germline ends. This CDR3 has 14 residues. CDR1 MNHEY and CDR2 SMNVEV come from the germline V gene (reference sequence). Here the CDR3 DNA reads TGTGCCCCAAGGGGCGGACACCGCAATCAGCCCCAGCATTTT. Its protein product is CAPRGGHRNQPQHF.

The rearrangement joins TRBV19 to TRBJ2-1; possibly TRBD2 for D (6 bases). CDR1 is LNHDA and CDR2 is SQIVND in the germline V gene (reference sequence). The CDR3 length is 15 residues. Trimming took off 1 base at V and 7 bases at J, with 14 bases between the two ends. For the CDR3, the DNA is TGTGCCAGTAGTATAGGCAGGTCCAGCGGGAATGAGCAGTTCTTC. This sequence encodes CASSIGRSSGNEQFF.